A single sample gave rise to the 22 T cell receptor beta chains below, sequenced in a study of blood T cell repertoires in COVID-19. The method was immunoSEQ multiplex PCR; TCRdb's version includes in-frame clones alone and lacks a portion of them. The data show hundreds of thousands of clones, 85% to 90% seen once. The source material was PBMCs or T cells enriched from blood (not recorded which). The receptors derive from a young man who had recovered from COVID-19.

The chain recombines TRBV4-1 with TRBJ2-7; 7 bases map to TRBD2. J was trimmed by 4 bases and V by 0 bases; bases with no gene match: 9. Germline V gene data show CDR1 as MGHRA and CDR2 as YSYEKL. CDR3 length: 16 amino acids. The CDR3: CASSQDAGGSWYEQYF. CDR3 in DNA: TGCGCCAGCAGCCAAGACGCTGGCGGGAGTTGGTACGAGCAGTACTTC.

This chain uses TRBV6-5 with TRBJ1-4; tentative D call: TRBD1 (5 bases). Germline V gene data show CDR1 as MNHEY and CDR2 as SVGAGI. The CDR3 extends over 13 amino acids. With 8 bases removed from V and 8 bases from J, the gap between germline ends came to 15 bases. In nucleotides, the CDR3 is TGTGCCAGCTCGGGCCAGGGAAGCGAAAAACTGTTTTTT. Translated, it gives CASSGQGSEKLFF.

The rearrangement joins TRBV27 to TRBJ1-1; D is undetermined. This CDR3 has 16 residues. Germline CDR1 is MNHEY and CDR2 is SMNVEV (reference sequence). V was trimmed by 5 bases and J by 4 bases, leaving 20 bases between them. As DNA, the CDR3 is TGTGCCAGCAGTCTAGGAGGCCCCCGAGTCGGCACTGAAGCTTTCTTT. This gives the protein CASSLGGPRVGTEAFF.

The chain employs TRBV29-1 and TRBJ2-5, with 7 bases lining up with TRBD1. The CDR3 is 14 residues long. Trimming took 5 bases from V and 3 from J; bases not matched to a gene: 9. The V gene's germline CDR1 is SQVTM and CDR2 ANQGSEA. In DNA form, the CDR3 reads TGCAGCGTTCAAAAGGGACAGTTGAAAGAGACCCAGTACTTC. Translated, it gives CSVQKGQLKETQYF.

The V and J genes are TRBV5-5 and TRBJ2-7; 9 nucleotides agree with TRBD1. The trim removed 4 bases at V and 2 bases at J, leaving 7 bases unmatched. This CDR3 is built from 15 residues. Germline V lookup: CDR1 SGHKS, CDR2 YYEKEE (reference sequence). CDR3 sequence: CASSAGQGLTYEQYF. The CDR3 bases are TGTGCCAGCAGCGCTGGACAGGGGCTAACCTACGAGCAGTACTTC.

The chain has TRBV5-8 and TRBJ2-7; TRBD1 aligns across 12 bases. The CDR3 has 15 residues. The V gene's germline CDR1 is SGHTS and CDR2 YDEGEE. V was clipped by 2 bases and J by 6 bases; unmatched bases: 6. In DNA, the CDR3 is TGTGCCAGCAGCTTCCGGGACAGGGGGCTTTTCGAGCAGTACTTC. It specifies CASSFRDRGLFEQYF.

The chain has TRBV6-5 and TRBJ2-7, with TRBD1 identical over 8 bases. Germline CDR1 is MNHEY and CDR2 is SVGAGI. V lost 6 bases, J lost 0 bases, and 4 bases stayed unmatched. The CDR3 sequence is 14 residues long. CDR3 in DNA: TGTGCCAGCAGACTAGGACAGGGCTCCTACGAGCAGTACTTC. This sequence encodes CASRLGQGSYEQYF.

In this sample, this clone turned up once. The chain recombines TRBV24-1 with TRBJ1-4; possibly TRBD1 for D (5 bases). Germline-derived CDR1 and CDR2 are KGHDR and SFDVKD. This CDR3 is built from 14 residues. V gave up 4 bases and J gave up 8 bases, with 13 bases separating them. The CDR3 sequence is CATSERGAGEKLFF. CDR3 nucleotides: TGTGCCACCAGTGAGAGGGGAGCGGGCGAAAAACTGTTTTTT.

V usage is TRBV6-1 and J usage is TRBJ2-7, with 8 bases aligning to TRBD2. From germline, CDR1 is MNHNS and CDR2 SASEGT. V shed 2 bases, J shed 0 bases, and the junction held 0 bases outside the gene matches. The CDR3 spans 14 residues. CDR3 nucleotides: TGTGCCAGCAGTGAAAGCGGGAGCTCCTACGAGCAGTACTTC. Protein product: CASSESGSSYEQYF.

The chain is built from TRBV2 and TRBJ1-1; 7 bases are a match to TRBD1. The CDR3 is made up of 13 amino acids. The germline V gene has CDR1 SNHLY and CDR2 FYNNEI. V shed 4 bases, J shed 7 bases, and the junction held 6 bases outside the gene matches. The CDR3 DNA reads as TGTGCCAGCAGTGGCACAGGGGACATTGAAGCTTTCTTT. This codes for CASSGTGDIEAFF.

The genes are TRBV13 and TRBJ2-1; possible D gene TRBD1, 6 bases. This CDR3 region has 17 residues. The V gene's germline CDR1 is PRHDT and CDR2 FYEKMQ (reference sequence). The ends were cut back, 1 base at V and 7 bases at J, with 20 bases in the middle. The CDR3 region has the DNA TGTGCCAGCAGCTTAGAAGGAGGTAAAACAGGGTGGAATGAGCAGTTCTTC. It specifies CASSLEGGKTGWNEQFF.

The CDR3 sequence: CSVRRRDQPYEQYF. The CDR3 DNA follows: TGCAGCGTTCGGAGGCGGGATCAACCCTACGAGCAGTACTTC. The chain combines TRBV29-1 with TRBJ2-7; D perhaps matches TRBD2 (6 bases). The CDR3 totals 14 residues. Germline CDR1 is SQVTM and CDR2 is ANQGSEA. Trimming left V 5 bases short and J 2 bases short, with 16 bases between.

The V and J genes are TRBV2 and TRBJ2-5; the D gene is possibly TRBD2 (5 bases). The CDR3 spans 13 residues. Germline V gene sequence: CDR1 SNHLY, CDR2 FYNNEI. V shed 7 bases and J shed 4 bases, with 13 bases lying between them. The CDR3 here is CASNGRARETQYF. The CDR3 region has the DNA TGTGCCAGCAATGGGCGGGCACGAGAGACCCAGTACTTC.

This clone was seen just once. J is TRBJ2-2 and V is TRBV5-1; D not certain. Germline V gives CDR1 SGHRS, CDR2 YFSETQ. V was cut by 4 bases and J by 2 bases, with 15 bases left in between. The CDR3 is made up of 16 amino acids. CDR3 sequence reads: CASSAGRLGNTGELFF. In DNA form, the CDR3 reads TGCGCCAGCAGCGCCGGTAGGCTAGGAAACACCGGGGAGCTGTTTTTT.

The chain has TRBV18 and TRBJ1-4; 7 bases are shared with TRBD1. V was pared by 3 bases and J by 5 bases, with 3 bases of the junction left unmatched. The CDR3 has 14 amino acids. Per germline, CDR1 KGHSH and CDR2 LQKENI. The DNA for the CDR3 is TGTGCCAGCTCACCGACGACAGGGAATGAAAAACTGTTTTTT. As protein: CASSPTTGNEKLFF.

The chain combines TRBV7-8 with TRBJ2-7; TRBD1 agrees at 8 bases. The V gene end was trimmed by 6 bases and the J gene end by 3 bases; junction bases not matched to a gene: 10. Per the germline V gene, CDR1 is SGHVS and CDR2 is FQNEAQ. The CDR3 loop spans 15 amino acids. The CDR3 DNA reads TGTGCCAGCAGTCCGAGCGGACAGGGACACTACGAGCAGTACTTC. This encodes CASSPSGQGHYEQYF.

V gene TRBV27 combines with J gene TRBJ2-5; no firm D call. Germline V gene data show CDR1 as MNHEY and CDR2 as SMNVEV (reference sequence). This CDR3 has 15 amino acids. The V end was cut by 3 bases, the J end by 3 bases, with 14 bases between. As DNA, the CDR3 is TGTGCCAGCAGTTTCTCTGCCGGGTCTAAAGAGACCCAGTACTTC. Translating it yields CASSFSAGSKETQYF.

The rearrangement joins TRBV29-1 to TRBJ2-7; 10 bases are a match to TRBD1. Trimming cost V 6 bases and J 3 bases; bases outside gene matches: 5. The germline V gene encodes CDR1 SQVTM and CDR2 ANQGSEA. This CDR3 has 13 residues. The chain's CDR3 is CSVPGTGDYEQYF. The CDR3 DNA is TGCAGCGTGCCCGGGACAGGGGACTACGAGCAGTACTTC.

The gene calls are TRBV19 and TRBJ1-2; D not certain. Trimming shortened V by 2 bases and J by 2 bases, and 9 bases separated the two germline ends. Germline loops: CDR1 LNHDA, CDR2 SQIVND (reference sequence). There are 14 residues in the CDR3. CDR3 in amino acids: CASSIRDLNYGYTF. The CDR3 coding sequence is TGTGCCAGTAGTATACGGGATTTAAACTATGGCTACACCTTC.

The chain uses TRBV30 and TRBJ1-5, with D maybe TRBD1 (5 bases). The CDR3 extends over 13 amino acids. Germline-derived CDR1 and CDR2 are GTSNPN and SVGIG (reference sequence). Trimming cost V 4 bases and J 7 bases, with 14 bases left between them. CDR3 region: CAWNLGADQPQHF. CDR3 DNA: TGTGCCTGGAACTTAGGGGCAGACCAGCCCCAGCATTTT. Full variable domain (rest looked up from reference TRBV30 and TRBJ1-5): SQTIHQWPATLVQPVGSPLSLECTVEGTSNPNLYWYRQAAGRGLQLLFYSVGIGQISSEVPQNLSASRPQDRQFILSSKKLLLSDSGFYLCAWNLGADQPQHFGDGTRLSIL.

The V gene is TRBV5-5, the J gene TRBJ1-4; tentatively, D is TRBD1 (6 bases). The V gene lost 1 base and the J gene lost 4 bases, with 14 bases spanning the gap. The CDR3 consists of 16 residues. Germline lookup yields CDR1 SGHKS and CDR2 YYEKEE (reference sequence). The CDR3 DNA reads TGTGCCAGCAGCTTGCGCGGGGGAGGGGGTAATGAAAAACTGTTTTTT. Translation gives CASSLRGGGGNEKLFF.

The chain carries TRBV3-1 (or the pseudogene TRBV3-2) and TRBJ1-1; D not resolved. Germline V gene sequence: CDR1 LGHDT, CDR2 YNNKEL (reference sequence). The V end lost 0 bases, the J end lost 4 bases, and 12 bases lay between the germline ends. This CDR3 has 15 amino acids. CDR3 residues: CASSQDRVGSTEAFF. The CDR3 region has the DNA TGTGCCAGCAGCCAAGATCGAGTGGGGAGCACTGAAGCTTTCTTT.